The rows below give T cell receptor beta chains drawn from one sample of a study of CD8+ T cells in alopecia areata. The table came from immunoSEQ multiplex PCR; TCRdb's copy has only in-frame clones and leaves some out. The sample lists about 200,000 clones, around two fifths occurring once. Sequencing used CD4+ T cells sorted from blood, obtained around week 30, from a patient treated with tofacitinib. These receptors were obtained from a human donor with alopecia areata. The conserved cysteine and the conserved F or W are not part of the CDR3 here.

V	J	CDR3
TRBV27	TRBJ2-7	ASSLSRGQGYEQY
TRBV7-2	TRBJ2-1	ASSLAGARRNEQF
TRBV27	TRBJ2-6	ASSPSLTRIGPGANVLT
TRBV5-4	TRBJ2-7	ASSPSGFRGGDYEQY
TRBV2	TRBJ1-2	ASSLIRGSNYGYT
TRBV2	TRBJ1-6	ASSAGTLDNSPLH
TRBV5-6	TRBJ2-3	ASSELAGPDTQY
TRBV9	TRBJ2-3	ASSTPADTQY
TRBV4-2	TRBJ1-5	ASSQRTGGEPQH
TRBV5-6	TRBJ2-1	ASSLFSGRPDEQF
TRBV11-1	TRBJ2-7	ASSRTELYEQY
TRBV9	TRBJ1-3	ASSVLGRASGNTIY
TRBV2	TRBJ1-5	ASTGDREDQPQH
TRBV11-2	TRBJ2-1	ASSLTRAYNEQF
TRBV10-3	TRBJ2-7	AIRDSSYEQY